This section outlines one T cell receptor (beta chain) sequence together with its context. Here immunoSEQ multiplex PCR was the method, and the copy in TCRdb shows in-frame clones only, minus some. The table records under 450,000 clones, around 93% of them present only once. These data are taken from a study of shared T cell receptors in the human thymus. The V and J ends lost 1 base and 3 bases respectively, with 16 bases between them. Germline V gives CDR1 MDHEN, CDR2 SYDVKM. The CDR3 has 17 amino acids. This TCR derives from a human donor. The sequenced sample was thymocytes. The genes are TRBV28 and TRBJ2-4; perhaps TRBD2 as D (5 bases). The CDR3 loop reads CASSLFGMSFDKNIQYF. The CDR3, as DNA: TGTGCCAGCAGTTTATTCGGGATGTCTTTCGACAAAAACATTCAGTACTTC.